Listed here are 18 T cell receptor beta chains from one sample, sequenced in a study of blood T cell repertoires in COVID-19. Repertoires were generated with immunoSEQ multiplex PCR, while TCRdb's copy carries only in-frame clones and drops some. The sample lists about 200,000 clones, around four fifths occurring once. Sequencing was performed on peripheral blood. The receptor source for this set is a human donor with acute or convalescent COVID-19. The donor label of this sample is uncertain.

CDR3 sequence: CASTWAGSYEQYF. CDR3 coding DNA: TGTGCCAGCACCTGGGCAGGCTCCTACGAGCAGTACTTC. The chain joins TRBV12-3 or TRBV12-4 to TRBJ2-7, with D unresolved. The CDR3 runs 13 residues. V lost 7 bases, J lost 0 bases, and 10 bases lay in between.

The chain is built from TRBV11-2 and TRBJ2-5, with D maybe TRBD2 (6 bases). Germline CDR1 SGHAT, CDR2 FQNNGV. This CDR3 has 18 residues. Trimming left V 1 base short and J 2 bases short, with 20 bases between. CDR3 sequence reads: CASSLVMVSGGGQETQYF. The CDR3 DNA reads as TGTGCCAGCAGCTTAGTGATGGTCTCCGGGGGAGGACAAGAGACCCAGTACTTC.

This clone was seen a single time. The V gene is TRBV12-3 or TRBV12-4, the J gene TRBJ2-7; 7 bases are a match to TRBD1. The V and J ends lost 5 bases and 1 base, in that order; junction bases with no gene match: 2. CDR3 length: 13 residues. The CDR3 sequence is CASSKQGSYEQYF. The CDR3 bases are TGTGCCAGCAGTAAACAGGGGTCCTACGAGCAGTACTTC.

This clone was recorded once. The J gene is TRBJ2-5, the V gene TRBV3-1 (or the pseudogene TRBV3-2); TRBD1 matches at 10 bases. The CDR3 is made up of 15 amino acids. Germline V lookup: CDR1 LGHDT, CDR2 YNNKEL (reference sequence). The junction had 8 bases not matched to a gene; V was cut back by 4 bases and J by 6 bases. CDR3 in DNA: TGTGCCAGCAGCCGAGGGACAGGGGTTATTCAGACCCAGTACTTC. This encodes CASSRGTGVIQTQYF.

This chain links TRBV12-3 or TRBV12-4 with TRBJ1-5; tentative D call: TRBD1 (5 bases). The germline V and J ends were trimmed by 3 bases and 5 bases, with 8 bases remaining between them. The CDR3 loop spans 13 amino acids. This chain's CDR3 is CASSFRADQPQHF. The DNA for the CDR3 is TGTGCCAGCAGTTTCAGGGCAGATCAGCCCCAGCATTTT.

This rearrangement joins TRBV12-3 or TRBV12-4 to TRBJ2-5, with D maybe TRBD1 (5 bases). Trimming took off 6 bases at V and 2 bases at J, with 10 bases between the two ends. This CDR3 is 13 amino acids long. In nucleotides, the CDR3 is TGTGCCAGCAGCGAGGCAGGGCAAGAGACCCAGTACTTC. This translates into CASSEAGQETQYF.

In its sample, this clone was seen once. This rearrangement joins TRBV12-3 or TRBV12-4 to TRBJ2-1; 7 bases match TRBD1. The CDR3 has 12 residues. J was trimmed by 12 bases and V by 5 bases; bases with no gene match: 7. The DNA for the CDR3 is TGTGCCAGCAGTCCTCAGGGGGTGGTGCAGTTCTTC. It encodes CASSPQGVVQFF.

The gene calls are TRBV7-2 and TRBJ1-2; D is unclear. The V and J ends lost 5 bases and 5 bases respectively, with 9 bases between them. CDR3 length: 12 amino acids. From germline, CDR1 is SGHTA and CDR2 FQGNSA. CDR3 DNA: TGTGCCAGCAGCCAGGATTCGTATGGCTACACCTTC. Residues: CASSQDSYGYTF.

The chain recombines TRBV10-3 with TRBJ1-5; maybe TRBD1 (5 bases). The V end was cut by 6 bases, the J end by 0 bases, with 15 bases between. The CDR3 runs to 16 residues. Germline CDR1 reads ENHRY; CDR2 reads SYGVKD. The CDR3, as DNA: TGTGCCATCAGGGAGGGGACGGGAGGTAGCAATCAGCCCCAGCATTTT. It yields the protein CAIREGTGGSNQPQHF.

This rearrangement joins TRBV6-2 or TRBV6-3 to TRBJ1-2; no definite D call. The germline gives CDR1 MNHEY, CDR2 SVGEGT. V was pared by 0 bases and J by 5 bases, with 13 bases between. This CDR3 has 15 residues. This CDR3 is CASSYSGGIGYGYTF. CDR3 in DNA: TGTGCCAGCAGTTACTCGGGAGGGATCGGGTATGGCTACACCTTC.

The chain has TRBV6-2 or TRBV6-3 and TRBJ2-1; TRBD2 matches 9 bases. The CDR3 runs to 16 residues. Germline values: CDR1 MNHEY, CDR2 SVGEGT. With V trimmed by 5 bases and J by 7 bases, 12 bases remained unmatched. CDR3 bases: TGTGCCAGCAGTCCGCCCCGAGCGGGAGGTTCTAATGAGCAGTTCTTC. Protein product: CASSPPRAGGSNEQFF.

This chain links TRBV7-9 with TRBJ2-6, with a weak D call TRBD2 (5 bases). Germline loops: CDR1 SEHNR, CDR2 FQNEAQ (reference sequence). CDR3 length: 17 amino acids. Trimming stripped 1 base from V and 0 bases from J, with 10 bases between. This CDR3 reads CASSLVLGSSGANVLTF. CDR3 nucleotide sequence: TGTGCCAGCAGCTTAGTTTTGGGGAGCTCTGGGGCCAACGTCCTGACTTTC.

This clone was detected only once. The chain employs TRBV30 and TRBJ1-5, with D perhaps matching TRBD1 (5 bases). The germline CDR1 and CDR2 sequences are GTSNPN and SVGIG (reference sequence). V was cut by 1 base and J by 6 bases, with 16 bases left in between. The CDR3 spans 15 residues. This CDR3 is CAWSDVGGRRQPQHF. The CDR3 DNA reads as TGTGCCTGGAGTGATGTGGGGGGACGGCGTCAGCCCCAGCATTTT. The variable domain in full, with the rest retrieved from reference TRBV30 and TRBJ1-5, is SQTIHQWPATLVQPVGSPLSLECTVEGTSNPNLYWYRQAAGRGLQLLFYSVGIGQISSEVPQNLSASRPQDRQFILSSKKLLLSDSGFYLCAWSDVGGRRQPQHFGDGTRLSIL.

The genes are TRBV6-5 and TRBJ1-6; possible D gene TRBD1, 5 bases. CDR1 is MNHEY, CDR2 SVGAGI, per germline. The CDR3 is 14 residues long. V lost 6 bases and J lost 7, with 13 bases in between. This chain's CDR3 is CASSPTPGNSPLHF. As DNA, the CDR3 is TGTGCCAGCAGCCCCACGCCAGGGAATTCACCCCTCCACTTT.

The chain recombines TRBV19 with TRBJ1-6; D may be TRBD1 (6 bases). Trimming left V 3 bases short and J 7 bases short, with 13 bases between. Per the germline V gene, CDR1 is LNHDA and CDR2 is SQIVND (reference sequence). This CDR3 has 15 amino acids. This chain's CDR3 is CASSILDSLNSPLHF. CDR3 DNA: TGTGCCAGTAGTATCCTGGACAGTTTAAATTCACCCCTCCACTTT.

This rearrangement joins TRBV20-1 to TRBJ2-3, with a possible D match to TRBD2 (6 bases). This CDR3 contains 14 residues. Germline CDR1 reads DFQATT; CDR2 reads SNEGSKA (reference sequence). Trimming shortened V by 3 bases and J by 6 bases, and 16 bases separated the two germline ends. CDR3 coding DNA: TGCAGTGCTAGTTATAGCGGATTTTCTGATACGCAGTATTTT. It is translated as CSASYSGFSDTQYF.

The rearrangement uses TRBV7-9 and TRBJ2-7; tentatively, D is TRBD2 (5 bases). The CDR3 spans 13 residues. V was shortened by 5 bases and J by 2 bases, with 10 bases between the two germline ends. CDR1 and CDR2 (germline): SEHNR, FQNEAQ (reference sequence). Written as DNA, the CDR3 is TGTGCCAGCAGCCTGACCGGGACCTACGAGCAGTACTTC. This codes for CASSLTGTYEQYF.

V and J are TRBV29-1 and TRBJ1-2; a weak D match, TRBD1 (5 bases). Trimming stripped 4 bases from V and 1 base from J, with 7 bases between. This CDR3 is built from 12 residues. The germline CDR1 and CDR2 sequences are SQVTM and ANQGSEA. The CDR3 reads CSVARDNYGYTF. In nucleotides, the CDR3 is TGCAGCGTTGCCAGGGATAACTATGGCTACACCTTC.